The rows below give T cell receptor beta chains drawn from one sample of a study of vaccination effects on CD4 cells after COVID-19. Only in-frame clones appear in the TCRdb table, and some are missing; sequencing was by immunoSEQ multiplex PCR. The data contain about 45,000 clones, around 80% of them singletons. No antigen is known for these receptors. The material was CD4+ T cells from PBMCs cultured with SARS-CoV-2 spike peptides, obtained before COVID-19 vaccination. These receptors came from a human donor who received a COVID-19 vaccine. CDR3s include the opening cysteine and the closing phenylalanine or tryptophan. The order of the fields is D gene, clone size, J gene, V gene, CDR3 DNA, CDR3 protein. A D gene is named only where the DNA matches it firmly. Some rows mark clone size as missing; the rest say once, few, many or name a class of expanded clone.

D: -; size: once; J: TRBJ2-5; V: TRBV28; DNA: TGTGCCAGCAGTTCTAGAGGGGAACAAGAGACCCAGTACTTC; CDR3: CASSSRGEQETQYF
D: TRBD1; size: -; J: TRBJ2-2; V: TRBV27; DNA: TGTGCCAGCAGAAAACAGGGGTCCACCGGGGAGCTGTTTTTT; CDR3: CASRKQGSTGELFF
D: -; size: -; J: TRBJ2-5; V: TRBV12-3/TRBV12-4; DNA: TGTGCCAGCAGGGGGAGAGAGACCCAGTACTTC; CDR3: CASRGRETQYF
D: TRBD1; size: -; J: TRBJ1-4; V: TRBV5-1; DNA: TGCGCCAGCAGCTTAAGGACAGGGACGAATGAAAAACTGTTTTTT; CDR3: CASSLRTGTNEKLFF
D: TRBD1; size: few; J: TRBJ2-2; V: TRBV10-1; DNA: TGCGCCAGCAGTCCCGGGACAGATAACACCGGGGAGCTGTTTTTT; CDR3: CASSPGTDNTGELFF
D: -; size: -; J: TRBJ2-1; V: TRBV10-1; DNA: TGCGCCAGCAGTGAGATGGAGGGCGAGAATGAGCAGTTCTTC; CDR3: CASSEMEGENEQFF
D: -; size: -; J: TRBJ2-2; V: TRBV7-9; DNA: TGTGCCAGCAGCGCCCGACAGGAGAACACCGGGGAGCTGTTTTTT; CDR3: CASSARQENTGELFF
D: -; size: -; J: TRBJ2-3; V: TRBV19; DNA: TGTGCCAGTAGCCTAAACGGCGGCACAGATACGCAGTATTTT; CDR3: CASSLNGGTDTQYF
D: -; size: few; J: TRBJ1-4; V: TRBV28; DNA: TGTGCCAGCAGTTTGATACGGAGGGGTTCGGAAAAACTGTTTTTT; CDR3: CASSLIRRGSEKLFF
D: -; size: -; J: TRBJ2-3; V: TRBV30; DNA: TGTGCCTGGAGGGCAGGGGCAGTAAATACGCAGTATTTT; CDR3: CAWRAGAVNTQYF
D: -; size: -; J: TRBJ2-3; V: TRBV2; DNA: TGTGCCAGCAGCGACCTCAGAAAAACAACAGGGCTCCGTACAGATACGCAGTATTTT; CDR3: CASSDLRKTTGLRTDTQYF
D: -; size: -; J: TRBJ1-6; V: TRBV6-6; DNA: TGTGCCAGCAGTTACCCAGGGGAGGGTAATTCACCCCTCCACTTT; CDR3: CASSYPGEGNSPLHF
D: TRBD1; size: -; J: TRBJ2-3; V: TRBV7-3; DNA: TGTGCCAGCAGTCTAACAGGGGGATCCACAGATACGCAGTATTTT; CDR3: CASSLTGGSTDTQYF